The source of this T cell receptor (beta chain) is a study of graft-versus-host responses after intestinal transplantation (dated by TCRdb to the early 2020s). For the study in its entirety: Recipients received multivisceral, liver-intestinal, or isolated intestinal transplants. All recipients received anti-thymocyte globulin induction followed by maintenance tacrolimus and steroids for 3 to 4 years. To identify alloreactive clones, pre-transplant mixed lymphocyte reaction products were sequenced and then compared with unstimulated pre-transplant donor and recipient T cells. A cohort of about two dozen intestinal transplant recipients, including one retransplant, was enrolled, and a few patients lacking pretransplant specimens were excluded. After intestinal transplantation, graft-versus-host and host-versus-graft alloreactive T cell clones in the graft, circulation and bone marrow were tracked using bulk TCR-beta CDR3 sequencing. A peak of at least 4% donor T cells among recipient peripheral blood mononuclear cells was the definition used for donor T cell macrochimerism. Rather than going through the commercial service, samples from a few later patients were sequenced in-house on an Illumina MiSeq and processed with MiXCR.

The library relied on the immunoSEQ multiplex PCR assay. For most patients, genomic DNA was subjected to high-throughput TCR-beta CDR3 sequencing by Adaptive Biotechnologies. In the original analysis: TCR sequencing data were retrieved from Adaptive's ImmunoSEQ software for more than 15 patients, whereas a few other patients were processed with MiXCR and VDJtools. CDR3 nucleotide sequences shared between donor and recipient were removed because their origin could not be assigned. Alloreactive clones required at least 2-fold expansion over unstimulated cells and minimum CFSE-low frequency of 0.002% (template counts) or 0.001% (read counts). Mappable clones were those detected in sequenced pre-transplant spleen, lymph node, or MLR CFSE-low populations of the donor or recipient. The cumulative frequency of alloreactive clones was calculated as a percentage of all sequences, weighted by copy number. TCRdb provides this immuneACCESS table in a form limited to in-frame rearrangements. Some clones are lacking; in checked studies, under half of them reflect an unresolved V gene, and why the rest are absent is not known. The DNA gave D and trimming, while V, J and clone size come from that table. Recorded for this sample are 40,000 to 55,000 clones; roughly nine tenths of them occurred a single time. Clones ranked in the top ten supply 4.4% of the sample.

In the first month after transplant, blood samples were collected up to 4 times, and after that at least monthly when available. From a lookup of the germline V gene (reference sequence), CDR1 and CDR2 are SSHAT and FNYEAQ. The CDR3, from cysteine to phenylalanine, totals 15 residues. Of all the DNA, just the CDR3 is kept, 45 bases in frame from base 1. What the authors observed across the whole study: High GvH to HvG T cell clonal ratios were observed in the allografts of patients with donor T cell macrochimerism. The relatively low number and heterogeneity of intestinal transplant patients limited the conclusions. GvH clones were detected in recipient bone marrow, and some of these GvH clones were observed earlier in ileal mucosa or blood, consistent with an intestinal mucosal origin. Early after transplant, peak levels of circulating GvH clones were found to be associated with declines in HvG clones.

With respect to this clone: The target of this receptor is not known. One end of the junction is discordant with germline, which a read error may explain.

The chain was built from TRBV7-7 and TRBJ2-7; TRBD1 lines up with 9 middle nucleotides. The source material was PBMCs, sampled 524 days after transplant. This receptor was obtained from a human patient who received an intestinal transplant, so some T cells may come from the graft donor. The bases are TGTGCTAGCAGCCCCGGGACAGGGAGCTCCTACGAGCAGTACTTC. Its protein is CASSPGTGSSYEQYF.